The 12 T cell receptor beta chains below all came from one sample that was sequenced in a study of T cells after yellow fever vaccination. TCRdb reprocessed the 5' RACE reads via MiXCR and lists one record per CDR3 protein. Seen here are about 340,000 distinct CDR3 sequences, 8.7% observed once, and the top ten hold around 17%. The sample in question was PBMCs, obtained on the day of the first yellow fever vaccination. The receptors were sampled from a man between 18 and 35 years old who received the YFV17D yellow fever vaccine.

This rearrangement joins TRBV19 to TRBJ2-1; 7 nucleotides match TRBD1. The CDR3 extends over 13 amino acids. Germline assignment: CDR1 LNHDA and CDR2 SQIVND (reference sequence). The ends lost 0 bases at V and 8 bases at J; junction bases unmatched: 1. This chain's CDR3 is CASSIEDRHEQFF. In DNA, the CDR3 is TGTGCCAGTAGTATAGAGGACAGGCATGAGCAGTTCTTC.

In its sample, this clonotype was seen many times. The genes are TRBV7-7 and TRBJ2-3; 11 bases fit TRBD2. The CDR3 totals 16 residues. The ends lost 5 bases at V and 5 bases at J; junction bases unmatched: 9. Looked up from germline, CDR1 is SSHAT and CDR2 is FNYEAQ (reference sequence). Here the CDR3 DNA reads TGTGCCAGCAGCCCCCGCGCCGGACTAGCGGGAGATACGCAGTATTTT. The encoded protein is CASSPRAGLAGDTQYF.

The chain uses TRBV4-1 and TRBJ2-5, with 7 bases matching TRBD1. Germline assignment: CDR1 MGHRA and CDR2 YSYEKL. The CDR3 runs 16 residues. V shed 1 base and J 2 bases; nucleotides not matched to a gene: 7. The CDR3 DNA reads TGCGCCAGCAGCCAAGGCCTTACGGACAGGCAAGAGACCCAGTACTTC. This sequence encodes CASSQGLTDRQETQYF.

This chain links TRBV7-2 with TRBJ2-7; 8 bases match TRBD1. The length of the CDR3 is 15 residues. Trimming cost V 1 base and J 2 bases; bases outside gene matches: 4. In germline, CDR1 is SGHTA, CDR2 FQGNSA. This CDR3 is CASSLGPQGAYEQYV. For the CDR3, the DNA is TGTGCCAGCAGCTTAGGACCACAGGGGGCCTACGAGCAGTACGTC.

The chain links TRBV6-1 to TRBJ1-5, with 7 bases lining up with TRBD1. J was trimmed by 4 bases and V by 4 bases; bases with no gene match: 4. Germline CDR1 and CDR2: MNHNS and SASEGT. CDR3 size: 14 residues. Here the CDR3 reads CASSGQQGNQPQHF. Written as DNA, the CDR3 is TGTGCCAGCAGTGGACAACAGGGGAATCAGCCCCAGCATTTT.

The chain employs TRBV5-6 and TRBJ2-3; TRBD2 matches 14 bases. The CDR3 has 17 residues. V lost 4 bases to trimming and J lost 5 bases; unmatched junction nucleotides: 9. Germline assignment: CDR1 SGHDT and CDR2 YYEEEE. The CDR3 DNA reads TGTGCCAGCAGCCAAAGGACTAGCGGGGGGCGTGTAGATACGCAGTATTTT. Residues: CASSQRTSGGRVDTQYF.

This clonotype has more than one count but fewer than ten. J is TRBJ2-5 and V is TRBV5-4; no definite D call. Germline CDR1 and CDR2: SGHNT and YYREEE (reference sequence). V was clipped by 5 bases and J by 2 bases, with 16 bases between them. The CDR3 is 15 residues long. CDR3 bases: TGTGCCAGCAGTAGTCGTAGCTATGCTCAAGAGACCCAGTACTTC. Its protein product is CASSSRSYAQETQYF.

This clonotype has a count of ten or more. The chain carries TRBV18 and TRBJ2-7; D ambiguous. V was pared by 5 bases and J by 3 bases, with 8 bases between. CDR3 length equals 12 residues. CDR1 is KGHSH and CDR2 is LQKENI in the germline V gene. CDR3 coding DNA: TGTGCCAGCTCAGTGAATGACTACGAGCAGTACGTC. Translation gives CASSVNDYEQYV.

This clonotype appeared a few times. The chain carries TRBV5-5 and TRBJ1-6; no clear D gene. Germline assignment: CDR1 SGHKS and CDR2 YYEKEE (reference sequence). The V end was cut by 0 bases, the J end by 11 bases, with 6 bases between. This CDR3 region has 12 residues. The CDR3 sequence: CASSLEVAPLHF. In DNA form, the CDR3 reads TGTGCCAGCAGCTTGGAGGTTGCACCCCTCCACTTT.

This clonotype was seen repeatedly, ten times or more. CDR3 DNA sequence: TGTGCCAGCAGCTTGACTAGCGGGGTTTACGGTCCCATTCAGTACTTC. It is translated as CASSLTSGVYGPIQYF. This rearrangement joins TRBV7-9 to TRBJ2-4; 11 bases map to TRBD2. Trimming at V came to 3 bases and at J to 9 bases, leaving 10 bases not matched to a gene. The CDR3 covers 16 residues. The germline V gene has CDR1 SEHNR and CDR2 FQNEAQ (reference sequence).

A few counts support this clonotype. Written as DNA, the CDR3 is TGTGCCAGCAGTTCCGGACTAGCGGGGGCCAATGAGCAGTTCTTC. Protein sequence: CASSSGLAGANEQFF. This chain links TRBV27 with TRBJ2-1; 13 nucleotides match TRBD2. This CDR3 has 15 amino acids. After removal of 4 bases from V and 6 bases from J, the junction contained 3 bases not matched to a gene. The germline gives CDR1 MNHEY, CDR2 SMNVEV (reference sequence).

DNA of the CDR3: TGCGCCAGCAGTCCAGACGGCGACCTTAGCAATCAGCCCCAGCATTTT. This gives the protein CASSPDGDLSNQPQHF. The chain has TRBV5-1 and TRBJ1-5; D gene unclear. Per germline, CDR1 SGHRS and CDR2 YFSETQ. The CDR3 extends over 16 amino acids. Trimming removed 5 bases from V and 0 bases from J, with 15 bases in between.